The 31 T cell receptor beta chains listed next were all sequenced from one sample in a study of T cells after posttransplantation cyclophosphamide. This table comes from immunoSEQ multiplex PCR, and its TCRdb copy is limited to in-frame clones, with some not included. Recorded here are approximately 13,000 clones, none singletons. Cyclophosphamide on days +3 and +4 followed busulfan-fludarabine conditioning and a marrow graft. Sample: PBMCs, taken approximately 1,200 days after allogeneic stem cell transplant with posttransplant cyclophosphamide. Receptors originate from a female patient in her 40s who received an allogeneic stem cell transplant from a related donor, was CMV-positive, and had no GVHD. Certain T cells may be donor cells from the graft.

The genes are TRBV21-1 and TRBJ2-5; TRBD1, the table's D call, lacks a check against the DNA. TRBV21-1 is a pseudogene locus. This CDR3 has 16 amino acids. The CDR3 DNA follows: TGTGCCAGCAGCAAAGTTCACAACAGGTCCCAAGAGACCCAGTACTTC. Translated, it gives CASSKVHNRSQETQYF.

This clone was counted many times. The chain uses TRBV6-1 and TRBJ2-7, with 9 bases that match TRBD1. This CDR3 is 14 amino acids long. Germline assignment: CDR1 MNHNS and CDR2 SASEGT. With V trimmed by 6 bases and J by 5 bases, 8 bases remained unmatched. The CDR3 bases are TGTGCCAGCAGAGATCCGGGACAGGGAGACGAGCAGTACTTC. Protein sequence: CASRDPGQGDEQYF.

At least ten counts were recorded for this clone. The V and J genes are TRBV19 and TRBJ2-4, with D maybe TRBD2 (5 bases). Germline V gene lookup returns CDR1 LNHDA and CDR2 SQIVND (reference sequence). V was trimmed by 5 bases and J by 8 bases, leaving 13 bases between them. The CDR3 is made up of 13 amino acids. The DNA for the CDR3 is TGTGCCAGTAGTGTCCTCGGAGGACACATTCAGTACTTC. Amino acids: CASSVLGGHIQYF.

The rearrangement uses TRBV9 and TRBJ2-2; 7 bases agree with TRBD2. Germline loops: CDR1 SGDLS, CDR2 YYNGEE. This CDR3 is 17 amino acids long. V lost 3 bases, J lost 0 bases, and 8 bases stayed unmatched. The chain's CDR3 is CASSAGPGLPNTGELFF. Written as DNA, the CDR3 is TGTGCCAGCAGCGCGGGGCCGGGACTACCGAACACCGGGGAGCTGTTTTTT.

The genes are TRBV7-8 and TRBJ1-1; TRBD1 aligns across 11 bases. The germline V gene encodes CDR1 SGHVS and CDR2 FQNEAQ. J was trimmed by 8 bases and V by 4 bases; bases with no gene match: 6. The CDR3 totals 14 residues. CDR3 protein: CASSSGQGAREAFF. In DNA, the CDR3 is TGTGCCAGCAGCTCAGGACAGGGGGCGCGGGAAGCTTTCTTT.

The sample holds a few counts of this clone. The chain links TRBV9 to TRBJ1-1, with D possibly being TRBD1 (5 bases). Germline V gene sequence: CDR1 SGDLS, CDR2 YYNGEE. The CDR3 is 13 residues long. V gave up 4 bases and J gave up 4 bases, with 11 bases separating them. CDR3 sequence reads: CASSPQGGTEAFF. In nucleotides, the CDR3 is TGTGCCAGCAGCCCGCAGGGTGGCACTGAAGCTTTCTTT.

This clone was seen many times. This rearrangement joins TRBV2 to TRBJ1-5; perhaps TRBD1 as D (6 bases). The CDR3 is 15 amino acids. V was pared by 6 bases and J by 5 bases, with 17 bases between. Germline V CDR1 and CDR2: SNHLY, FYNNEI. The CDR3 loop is CASRGRDNLYQPQHF. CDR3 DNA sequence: TGTGCCAGCAGGGGGAGGGACAACCTATATCAGCCCCAGCATTTT. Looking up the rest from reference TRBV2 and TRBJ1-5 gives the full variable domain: EPEVTQTPSHQVTQMGQEVILRCVPISNHLYFYWYRQILGQKVEFLVSFYNNEISEKSEIFDDQFSVERPDGSNFTLKIRSTKLEDSAMYFCASRGRDNLYQPQHFGDGTRLSIL.

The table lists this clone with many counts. CDR3 bases: TGTGCCAGCAGTTTATCGACAGGGATCACTGAAGCTTTCTTT. Amino acids: CASSLSTGITEAFF. This chain joins TRBV27 and TRBJ1-1; the match to TRBD1 covers 7 bases. CDR1 MNHEY and CDR2 SMNVEV come from the germline V gene (reference sequence). J was trimmed by 4 bases and V by 0 bases; bases with no gene match: 2. This CDR3 has 14 amino acids.

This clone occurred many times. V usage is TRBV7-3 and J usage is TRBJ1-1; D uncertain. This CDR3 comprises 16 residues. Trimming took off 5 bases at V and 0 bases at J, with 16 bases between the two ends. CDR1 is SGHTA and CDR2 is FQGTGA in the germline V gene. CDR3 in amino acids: CASSRGKPNMNTEAFF. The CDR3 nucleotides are TGTGCCAGCAGCCGAGGAAAGCCTAATATGAACACTGAAGCTTTCTTT.

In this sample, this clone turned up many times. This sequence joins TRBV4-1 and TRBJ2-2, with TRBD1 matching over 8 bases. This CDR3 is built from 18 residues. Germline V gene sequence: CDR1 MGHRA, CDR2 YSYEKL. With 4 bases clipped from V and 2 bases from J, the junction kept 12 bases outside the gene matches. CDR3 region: CASSLISGQGQNTGELFF. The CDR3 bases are TGCGCCAGCAGCCTAATTTCCGGACAGGGACAAAACACCGGGGAGCTGTTTTTT.

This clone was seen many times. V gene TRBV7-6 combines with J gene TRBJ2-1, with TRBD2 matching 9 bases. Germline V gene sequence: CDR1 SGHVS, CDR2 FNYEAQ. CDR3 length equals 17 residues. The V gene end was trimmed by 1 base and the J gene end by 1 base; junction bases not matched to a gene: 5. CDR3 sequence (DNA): TGTGCCAGCAGCTTAGTGAGCGGGGGGAGATCCTACAATGAGCAGTTCTTC. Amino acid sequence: CASSLVSGGRSYNEQFF.

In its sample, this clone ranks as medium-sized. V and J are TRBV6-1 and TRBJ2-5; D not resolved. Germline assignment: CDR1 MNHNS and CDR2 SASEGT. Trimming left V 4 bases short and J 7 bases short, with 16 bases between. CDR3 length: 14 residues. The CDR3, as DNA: TGTGCCAGCAGTGTTATGATCTCGGAGACGACCCAGTACTTC. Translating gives CASSVMISETTQYF.

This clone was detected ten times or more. The CDR3 region has the DNA TGTGCCAGCAGCTCGGGTCGTCGGAACACTGAAGCTTTCTTT. It is translated as CASSSGRRNTEAFF. The rearrangement joins TRBV5-4 to TRBJ1-1; no reliable D call. Germline V CDR1 and CDR2: SGHNT, YYREEE (reference sequence). The V end was cut by 3 bases, the J end by 1 base, with 10 bases between. The CDR3 runs to 14 residues. Full variable domain (rest looked up from reference TRBV5-4 and TRBJ1-1): ETGVTQSPTHLIKTRGQQVTLRCSSQSGHNTVSWYQQALGQGPQFIFQYYREEENGRGNFPPRFSGLQFPNYSSELNVNALELDDSALYLCASSSGRRNTEAFFGQGTRLTVV.

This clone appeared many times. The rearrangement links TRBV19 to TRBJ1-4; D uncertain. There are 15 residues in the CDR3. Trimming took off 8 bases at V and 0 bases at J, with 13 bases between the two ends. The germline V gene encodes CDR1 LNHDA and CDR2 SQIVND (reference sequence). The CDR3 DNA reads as TGTGCCAGTCGGGGAACAGCTGCAACTAATGAAAAACTGTTTTTT. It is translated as CASRGTAATNEKLFF.

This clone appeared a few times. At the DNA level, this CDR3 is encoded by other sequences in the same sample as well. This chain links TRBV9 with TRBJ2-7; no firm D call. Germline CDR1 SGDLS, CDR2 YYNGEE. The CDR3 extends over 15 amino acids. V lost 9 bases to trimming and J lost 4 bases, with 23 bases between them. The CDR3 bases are TGTGCCATCTGTTTCAAACAGAAGACGGCATACGAGCAGTACTTC. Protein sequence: CAICFKQKTAYEQYF. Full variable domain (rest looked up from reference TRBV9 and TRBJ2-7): DSGVTQTPKHLITATGQRVTLRCSPRSGDLSVYWYQQSLDQGLQFLIQYYNGEERAKGNILERFSAQQFPDLHSELNLSSLELGDSALYFCAICFKQKTAYEQYFGPGTRLTVT.

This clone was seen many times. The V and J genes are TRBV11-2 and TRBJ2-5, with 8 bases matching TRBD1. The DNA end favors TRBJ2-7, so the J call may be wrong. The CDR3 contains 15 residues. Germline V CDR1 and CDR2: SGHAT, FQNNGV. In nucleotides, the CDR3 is TGTGCCAGCAGCCCCGGACAGGGCTTATCCTACGAGCAGTACTTC. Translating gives CASSPGQGLSYEQYF.

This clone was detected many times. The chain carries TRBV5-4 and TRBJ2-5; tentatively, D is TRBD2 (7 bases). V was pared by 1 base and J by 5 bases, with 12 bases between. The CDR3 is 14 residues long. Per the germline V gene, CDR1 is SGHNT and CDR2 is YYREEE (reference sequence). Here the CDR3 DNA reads TGTGCCAGCAGCTTGCGGGGGGCGAGGGAGACCCAGTACTTC. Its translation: CASSLRGARETQYF.

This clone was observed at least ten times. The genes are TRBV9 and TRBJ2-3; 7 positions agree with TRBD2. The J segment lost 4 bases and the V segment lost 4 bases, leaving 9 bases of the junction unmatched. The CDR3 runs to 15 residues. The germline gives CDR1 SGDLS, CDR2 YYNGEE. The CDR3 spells CASSPREGWSDTQYF. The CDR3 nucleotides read TGTGCCAGCAGCCCCAGGGAGGGTTGGTCAGATACGCAGTATTTT.

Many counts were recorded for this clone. CDR3 DNA sequence: TGCGCCAGCAGCTCGAGCCTACAGGTTCCCTCCTCTGGAAACACCATATATTTT. Its protein product is CASSSSLQVPSSGNTIYF. V is TRBV5-1 and J is TRBJ1-3; tentatively, D is TRBD1 (5 bases). Germline assignment: CDR1 SGHRS and CDR2 YFSETQ. The CDR3 has 18 amino acids. Trimming removed 3 bases at V and 0 bases at J, with 19 bases between. The variable domain in full, with the rest retrieved from reference TRBV5-1 and TRBJ1-3, is KAGVTQTPRYLIKTRGQQVTLSCSPISGHRSVSWYQQTPGQGLQFLFEYFSETQRNKGNFPGRFSGRQFSNSRSEMNVSTLELGDSALYLCASSSSLQVPSSGNTIYFGEGSWLTVV.

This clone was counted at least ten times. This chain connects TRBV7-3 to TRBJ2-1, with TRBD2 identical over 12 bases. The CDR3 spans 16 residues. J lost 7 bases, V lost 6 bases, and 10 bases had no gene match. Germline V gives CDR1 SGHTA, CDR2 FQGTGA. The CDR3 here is CASRPSRTSGANEQFF. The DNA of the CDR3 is TGTGCCAGCAGGCCAAGTCGGACTAGCGGGGCGAATGAGCAGTTCTTC.

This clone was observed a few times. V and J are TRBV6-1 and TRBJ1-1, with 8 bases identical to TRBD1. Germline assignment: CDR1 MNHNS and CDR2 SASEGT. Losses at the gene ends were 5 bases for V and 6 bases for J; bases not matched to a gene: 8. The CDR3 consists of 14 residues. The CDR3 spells CASSFSGGSSEAFF. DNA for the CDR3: TGTGCCAGCAGTTTCTCAGGGGGCTCGTCTGAAGCTTTCTTT.

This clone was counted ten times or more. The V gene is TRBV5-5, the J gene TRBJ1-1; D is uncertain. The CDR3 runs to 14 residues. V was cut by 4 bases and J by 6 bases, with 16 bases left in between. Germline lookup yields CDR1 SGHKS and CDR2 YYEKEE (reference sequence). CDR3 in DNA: TGTGCCAGCAGCCTCGGACTCCTTGGGCCTGAAGCTTTCTTT. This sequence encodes CASSLGLLGPEAFF. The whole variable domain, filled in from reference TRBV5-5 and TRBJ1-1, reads DAGVTQSPTHLIKTRGQQVTLRCSPISGHKSVSWYQQVLGQGPQFIFQYYEKEERGRGNFPDRFSARQFPNYSSELNVNALLLGDSALYLCASSLGLLGPEAFFGQGTRLTVV.

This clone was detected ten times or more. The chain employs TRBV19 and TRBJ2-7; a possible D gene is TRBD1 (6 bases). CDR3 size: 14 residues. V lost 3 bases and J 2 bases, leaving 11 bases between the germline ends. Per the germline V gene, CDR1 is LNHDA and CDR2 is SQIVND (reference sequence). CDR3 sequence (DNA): TGTGCCAGTAGTATTGTACAGGGTCCCTACGAGCAGTACTTC. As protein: CASSIVQGPYEQYF.

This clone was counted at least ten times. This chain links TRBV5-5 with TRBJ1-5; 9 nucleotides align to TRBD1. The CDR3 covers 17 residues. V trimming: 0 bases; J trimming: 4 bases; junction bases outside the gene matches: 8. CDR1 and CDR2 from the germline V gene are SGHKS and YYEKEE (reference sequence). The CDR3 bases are TGTGCCAGCAGCTTGGCTCTTACAGGGGGCGCAAATCAGCCCCAGCATTTT. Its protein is CASSLALTGGANQPQHF.

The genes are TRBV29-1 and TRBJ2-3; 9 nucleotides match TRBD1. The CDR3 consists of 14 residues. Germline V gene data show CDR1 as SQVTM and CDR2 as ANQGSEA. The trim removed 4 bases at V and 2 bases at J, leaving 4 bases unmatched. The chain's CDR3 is CSVGDRGYTDTQYF. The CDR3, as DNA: TGCAGCGTTGGCGACAGGGGGTACACAGATACGCAGTATTTT.

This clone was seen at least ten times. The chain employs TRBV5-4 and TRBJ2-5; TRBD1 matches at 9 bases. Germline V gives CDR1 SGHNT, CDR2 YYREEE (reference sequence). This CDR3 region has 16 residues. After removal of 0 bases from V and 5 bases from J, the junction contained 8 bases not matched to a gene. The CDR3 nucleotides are TGTGCCAGCAGCTTGGGGGGGACAGGGCCAGGCGAGACCCAGTACTTC. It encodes CASSLGGTGPGETQYF. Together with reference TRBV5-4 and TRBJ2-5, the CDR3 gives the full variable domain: ETGVTQSPTHLIKTRGQQVTLRCSSQSGHNTVSWYQQALGQGPQFIFQYYREEENGRGNFPPRFSGLQFPNYSSELNVNALELDDSALYLCASSLGGTGPGETQYFGPGTRLLVL.

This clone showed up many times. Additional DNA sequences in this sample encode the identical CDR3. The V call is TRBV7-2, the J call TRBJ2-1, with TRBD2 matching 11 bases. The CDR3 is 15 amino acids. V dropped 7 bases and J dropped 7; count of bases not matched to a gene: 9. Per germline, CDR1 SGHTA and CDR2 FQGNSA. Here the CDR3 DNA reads TGTGCCAGCATCCTTAGACTAGCGGGGCCTAATGAGCAGTTCTTC. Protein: CASILRLAGPNEQFF.

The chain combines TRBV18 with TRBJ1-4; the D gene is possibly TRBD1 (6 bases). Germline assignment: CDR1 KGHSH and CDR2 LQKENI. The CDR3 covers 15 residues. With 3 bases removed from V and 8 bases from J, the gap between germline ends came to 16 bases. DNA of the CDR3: TGTGCCAGCTCACCCCCCACAGGGAGTGGAGAAAAACTGTTTTTT. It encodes CASSPPTGSGEKLFF.

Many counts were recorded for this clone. Written as DNA, the CDR3 is TGTGCCACATATCCCGGGGGGGGGTTAAGGGAGCTGTTTTTT. Its translation: CATYPGGGLRELFF. The chain has TRBV19 and TRBJ2-2; TRBD2 agrees at 8 bases. The CDR3 is 14 residues long. Germline V gene sequence: CDR1 LNHDA, CDR2 SQIVND (reference sequence). The J segment lost 9 bases and the V segment lost 10 bases, leaving 13 bases of the junction unmatched.

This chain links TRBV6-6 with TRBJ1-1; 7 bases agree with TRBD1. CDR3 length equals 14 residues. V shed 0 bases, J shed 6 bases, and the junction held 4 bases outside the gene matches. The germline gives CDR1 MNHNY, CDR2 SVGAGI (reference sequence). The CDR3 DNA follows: TGTGCCAGCAGTTACTCTGCAGGGGGGCCTGAAGCTTTCTTT. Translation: CASSYSAGGPEAFF.

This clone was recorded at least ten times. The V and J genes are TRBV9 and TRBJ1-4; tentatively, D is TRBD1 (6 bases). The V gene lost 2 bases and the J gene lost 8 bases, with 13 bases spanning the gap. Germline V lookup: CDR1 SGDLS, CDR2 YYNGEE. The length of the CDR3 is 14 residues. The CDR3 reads CASSVDSGSEKLFF. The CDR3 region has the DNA TGTGCCAGCAGCGTGGACAGTGGGAGCGAAAAACTGTTTTTT.